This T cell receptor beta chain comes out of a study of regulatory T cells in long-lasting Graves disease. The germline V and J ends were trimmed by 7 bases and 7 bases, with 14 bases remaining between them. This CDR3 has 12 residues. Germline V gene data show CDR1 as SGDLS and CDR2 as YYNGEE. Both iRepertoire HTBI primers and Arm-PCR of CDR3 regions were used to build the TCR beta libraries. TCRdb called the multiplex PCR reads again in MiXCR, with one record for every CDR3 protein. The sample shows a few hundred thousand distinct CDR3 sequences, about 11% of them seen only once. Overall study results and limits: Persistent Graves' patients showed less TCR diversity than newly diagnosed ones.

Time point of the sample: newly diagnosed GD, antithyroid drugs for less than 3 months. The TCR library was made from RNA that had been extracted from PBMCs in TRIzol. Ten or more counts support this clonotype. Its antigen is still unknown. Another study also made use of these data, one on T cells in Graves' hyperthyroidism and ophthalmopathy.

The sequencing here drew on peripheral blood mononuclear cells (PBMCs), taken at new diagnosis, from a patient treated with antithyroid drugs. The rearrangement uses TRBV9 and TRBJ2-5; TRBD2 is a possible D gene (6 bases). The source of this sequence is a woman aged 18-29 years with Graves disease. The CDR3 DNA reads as TGTGCCAGCTCGGGGGTGGAGGTGACCCAGTACTTC. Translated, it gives CASSGVEVTQYF.